This record looks at one TCR beta chain sequence and its context. This sample is part of a study of blood T cell repertoires in COVID-19. Turning to the study itself: Whether acute or convalescent, the COVID-19 samples came from the United States, Italy and Spain. The analysed material was cDNA or gDNA that came from T cells, B-cell-depleted T cells, or PBMCs.

Per the original data handling: The assay estimated nucleated cells by amplifying reference gene primers. Using immunoSEQ multiplex PCR, the repertoire was profiled, and TCRdb retains in-frame clones only, with some absent. For V, J and clone size, that table is used; D and trimming come from the DNA. The data show about 66,000 clones, roughly 84% seen once. Germline CDR1 GTSNPN, CDR2 SVGIG (reference sequence). This CDR3 has 17 residues. V lost 1 base to trimming and J lost 4 bases, with 19 bases between them. This TCR derives from a man between 50 and 59 years old with active COVID-19. The specimen was peripheral blood. V and J are TRBV30 and TRBJ1-4; unclear D gene. For the CDR3, the DNA is TGTGCCTGGAGTGCCCGACACGACCAGACCTATAATGAAAAACTGTTTTTT. Translating gives CAWSARHDQTYNEKLFF. Variable domain in full (rest from reference TRBV30 and TRBJ1-4): SQTIHQWPATLVQPVGSPLSLECTVEGTSNPNLYWYRQAAGRGLQLLFYSVGIGQISSEVPQNLSASRPQDRQFILSSKKLLLSDSGFYLCAWSARHDQTYNEKLFFGSGTQLSVL.